This T cell receptor beta chain derives from a study of CD8 T cell repertoires and HIV-1 epitope variants. Study conclusions and caveats: Only beta chains were identified, marking proliferation to antigen, not function.

A word on this clone: Its antigen is unidentified.

Assay: immunoSEQ multiplex PCR; the TCRdb copy retains only in-frame clones and omits some. Among approximately 4,900 clones listed, about three fifths were seen once. The sample comprised cultured CD8+ T cells derived from PBMCs. The sequence came from a male donor with HIV.

This CDR3 reads CASSPEALVGEQYF. CDR3 DNA: TGTGCCAGCAGTCCCGAGGCCCTGGTAGGCGAGCAGTACTTC. V and J are TRBV28 and TRBJ2-7; D gene uncertain. CDR1 and CDR2 (germline): MDHEN, SYDVKM. V lost 5 bases and J 6 bases, leaving 17 bases between the germline ends. The CDR3 is 14 residues long.